Presented here are 26 T cell receptor beta chains from one specimen sequenced in a study of long-term antiretroviral therapy in people with HIV (dated by TCRdb to between 2021 and 2023). The immunoSEQ hsTCRB v3.0 assay was used at survey level resolution for TRB variable region sequencing. The clones in this table, taken by TCRdb from immuneACCESS, are in-frame only. Not every clone is retained; where verified, under half of the shortfall comes from an unresolved V gene, and the cause of the rest is unknown. Recorded for this sample are around 26,000 clones; more than 75% of them occurred a single time. In total, the top ten clones hold about 5.2% of the sample. This specimen consisted of unsorted PBMCs, obtained 0.5 years after starting antiretroviral therapy. Receptors originate from a woman aged 40 to 50 with HIV.

V is TRBV27 and J is TRBJ2-2; D gene unclear. V was cut by 6 bases and J by 6 bases, with 8 bases left in between. Looked up from germline, CDR1 is MNHEY and CDR2 is SMNVEV (reference sequence). CDR3 length equals 12 residues. CDR3 sequence: CASRGSPGELFF. Written as DNA, the CDR3 is TGTGCCAGCAGAGGTAGCCCCGGGGAGCTGTTTTTT.

CDR3 coding DNA: TGCAGCGTCGCCGGGACCGGTGGTCAGCCCCAGCATTTT. Its protein product is CSVAGTGGQPQHF. The chain employs TRBV29-1 and TRBJ1-5, with D possibly TRBD1 on 5 matching bases. Germline V CDR1 and CDR2: SQVTM, ANQGSEA. V was clipped by 6 bases and J by 6 bases, with 15 bases between them. This CDR3 spans 13 amino acids.

The J gene is TRBJ1-4, the V gene TRBV15; 9 positions match TRBD1. The length of the CDR3 is 13 residues. Per the germline V gene, CDR1 is LNHNV and CDR2 is YYDKDF (reference sequence). V gave up 6 bases and J gave up 7 bases; unmatched junction bases: 3. For the CDR3, the DNA is TGTGCCACCAGAGGGACAGGGACTGAAAAACTGTTTTTT. Protein product: CATRGTGTEKLFF.

This chain links TRBV19 with TRBJ1-5, with 8 nucleotides matching TRBD1. The germline CDR1 and CDR2 sequences are LNHDA and SQIVND (reference sequence). The CDR3 covers 17 residues. The junction had 9 bases not matched to a gene; V was cut back by 5 bases and J by 0 bases. CDR3: CASSGGQVLDSNQPQHF. The CDR3 bases are TGTGCCAGTAGTGGGGGACAGGTACTCGATAGCAATCAGCCCCAGCATTTT.

The V and J genes are TRBV19 and TRBJ1-6, with unresolved D. The germline V gene has CDR1 LNHDA and CDR2 SQIVND (reference sequence). The V and J ends lost 3 bases and 4 bases respectively, with 13 bases between them. This CDR3 has 16 residues. CDR3 nucleotide sequence: TGTGCCAGTAGTATCTCGACGGCCCAATATAATTCACCCCTCCACTTT. Residues: CASSISTAQYNSPLHF.

For the CDR3, the DNA is TGTGCCAGCAGTTTATCGGGCGAGCAGTACTTC. Protein: CASSLSGEQYF. The chain is built from TRBV28 and TRBJ2-7; D ambiguous. The V gene's germline CDR1 is MDHEN and CDR2 SYDVKM. There are 11 residues in the CDR3. V was cut by 1 base and J by 6 bases, with 4 bases left in between.

The chain combines TRBV7-9 with TRBJ1-5, with 10 bases lining up with TRBD1. The CDR3 runs 17 residues. V lost 1 base and J lost 3; bases outside the gene matches: 6. In germline, CDR1 is SEHNR, CDR2 FQNEAQ (reference sequence). CDR3 loop: CASSLDRDRGPNQPQHF. The CDR3 nucleotides read TGTGCCAGCAGCTTAGACCGGGACAGGGGCCCCAATCAGCCCCAGCATTTT.

The table lists this clone with a few counts. J is TRBJ2-7 and V is TRBV5-1; a possible D gene is TRBD2 (5 bases). The CDR3 extends over 14 amino acids. Trimming pared 0 bases from V and 4 bases from J, leaving 11 bases between. Germline V gene lookup returns CDR1 SGHRS and CDR2 YFSETQ. CDR3 amino acids: CASSLAVPGYEQYF. The CDR3 DNA reads TGCGCCAGCAGCTTGGCCGTTCCGGGGTACGAGCAGTACTTC.

The V and J genes are TRBV6-4 and TRBJ1-3, with TRBD1 as a possible D gene (5 bases). The CDR3 totals 16 residues. Germline CDR1 is MRHNA and CDR2 is SNTAGT. V was trimmed by 3 bases and J by 2 bases, leaving 14 bases between them. CDR3 amino acids: CASSEIGRDPGNTIYF. The DNA of the CDR3 is TGTGCCAGCAGTGAGATAGGCAGGGACCCTGGAAACACCATATATTTT.

The gene calls are TRBV7-8 and TRBJ1-5; D might be TRBD1 (6 bases). In germline, CDR1 is SGHVS, CDR2 FQNEAQ. Trimming cost V 5 bases and J 4 bases, with 21 bases left between them. This CDR3 is 17 amino acids long. In DNA, the CDR3 is TGTGCCAGCAGCAGAAGTGGAGGGGCGCAGGGGAATCAGCCCCAGCATTTT. Its translation is CASSRSGGAQGNQPQHF. Full variable domain (outside the CDR3, taken from reference TRBV7-8 and TRBJ1-5): GAGVSQSPRYKVAKRGQDVALRCDPISGHVSLFWYQQALGQGPEFLTYFQNEAQLDKSGLPSDRFFAERPEGSVSTLKIQRTQQEDSAVYLCASSRSGGAQGNQPQHFGDGTRLSIL.

The CDR3 sequence: CAGRMGSAQPQHF. The CDR3 bases are TGTGCCGGCCGAATGGGATCTGCTCAGCCCCAGCATTTT. The chain joins TRBV2 to TRBJ1-5; D unclear. CDR1 is SNHLY and CDR2 is FYNNEI in the germline V gene. The CDR3 sequence is 13 residues long. The V end lost 11 bases, the J end lost 6 bases, and 17 bases lay between the germline ends.

This clone showed up just a few times. CDR3 sequence: CASSSGSYTEAFF. The CDR3 bases are TGTGCCAGCAGCTCTGGGAGTTACACTGAAGCTTTCTTT. V gene TRBV11-2 combines with J gene TRBJ1-1; D is undetermined. V was trimmed by 4 bases and J by 3 bases, leaving 9 bases between them. The CDR3 totals 13 residues. Germline lookup yields CDR1 SGHAT and CDR2 FQNNGV.

This clone has just one count. This sequence joins TRBV5-1 and TRBJ2-3, with 8 bases lining up with TRBD2. This CDR3 has 15 amino acids. With V trimmed by 2 bases and J by 0 bases, 2 bases remained unmatched. CDR1 is SGHRS, CDR2 YFSETQ, per germline. CDR3 sequence: CASSFQRGSTDTQYF. The CDR3 nucleotides are TGCGCCAGCAGCTTCCAGCGGGGGAGCACAGATACGCAGTATTTT.

V is TRBV5-4 and J is TRBJ2-7; TRBD1 aligns across 8 bases. The CDR3 spans 15 residues. V shed 0 bases and J 4 bases; nucleotides not matched to a gene: 6. CDR1 is SGHNT and CDR2 is YYREEE in the germline V gene (reference sequence). CDR3: CASSLGTGTLYEQYF. The CDR3 region has the DNA TGTGCCAGCAGCTTGGGGACAGGGACGTTATACGAGCAGTACTTC.

The count of this clone is one. The gene calls are TRBV27 and TRBJ1-5; D unclear. Germline V CDR1 and CDR2: MNHEY, SMNVEV (reference sequence). The CDR3 consists of 15 residues. The V gene lost 0 bases and the J gene lost 4 bases, with 10 bases spanning the gap. CDR3 amino acids: CASSLSSGTNQPQHF. The CDR3 bases are TGTGCCAGCAGTTTATCATCGGGAACAAATCAGCCCCAGCATTTT.

The gene calls are TRBV27 and TRBJ2-7; a weak D match, TRBD1 (6 bases). The CDR3 is 15 residues long. V dropped 3 bases and J dropped 3 bases, with 15 bases sitting between them. CDR1 is MNHEY, CDR2 SMNVEV, per germline (reference sequence). The CDR3 region is CASSFYAQGGYEQYF. The DNA of the CDR3 is TGTGCCAGCAGTTTTTACGCACAGGGTGGCTACGAGCAGTACTTC.

The chain joins TRBV9 to TRBJ2-2; D is undetermined. The germline V and J ends were trimmed by 1 base and 1 base, with 8 bases remaining between them. CDR3 size: 15 residues. The V gene's germline CDR1 is SGDLS and CDR2 YYNGEE. CDR3 DNA: TGTGCCAGCAGCGTAATATCCGGGAACACCGGGGAGCTGTTTTTT. Translated, it gives CASSVISGNTGELFF. The variable domain in full, with the rest retrieved from reference TRBV9 and TRBJ2-2, is DSGVTQTPKHLITATGQRVTLRCSPRSGDLSVYWYQQSLDQGLQFLIQYYNGEERAKGNILERFSAQQFPDLHSELNLSSLELGDSALYFCASSVISGNTGELFFGEGSRLTVL.

This rearrangement joins TRBV6-6 to TRBJ2-5; either TRBD1 or TRBD2 may supply D (5 bases each). Trimming pared 4 bases from V and 8 bases from J, leaving 23 bases between. In germline, CDR1 is MNHNY, CDR2 SVGAGI (reference sequence). There are 16 residues in the CDR3. This CDR3 is CASSFGQGGYRGTQYF. In nucleotides, the CDR3 is TGTGCCAGCAGTTTCGGACAAGGAGGCTACCGGGGAACCCAGTACTTC.

The chain combines TRBV2 with TRBJ1-1; D ambiguous. V was clipped by 3 bases and J by 5 bases, with 7 bases between them. Germline lookup yields CDR1 SNHLY and CDR2 FYNNEI. The CDR3 totals 12 residues. CDR3 DNA sequence: TGTGCCAGCAGTGAGCTGGAAACTGAAGCTTTCTTT. This sequence encodes CASSELETEAFF.

This clone came up a few times. This chain joins TRBV28 and TRBJ1-5, with D uncertain. The CDR3 sequence is 12 residues long. The ends were cut back, 7 bases at V and 0 bases at J, with 4 bases in the middle. Germline lookup yields CDR1 MDHEN and CDR2 SYDVKM. CDR3 DNA: TGTGCCAGCAAACTTAGCAATCAGCCCCAGCATTTT. It specifies CASKLSNQPQHF.

The rearrangement links TRBV6-6 to TRBJ2-5, with D possibly being TRBD1 (6 bases). V was clipped by 3 bases and J by 3 bases, with 14 bases between them. Germline V lookup: CDR1 MNHNY, CDR2 SVGAGI (reference sequence). There are 15 residues in the CDR3. The CDR3 reads CASSYSRTAKETQYF. The CDR3 bases are TGTGCCAGCAGTTATTCCCGGACAGCCAAAGAGACCCAGTACTTC.

This clone was observed a single time. The chain links TRBV19 to TRBJ1-1, with 7 bases identical to TRBD1. The trim removed 6 bases at V and 0 bases at J, leaving 7 bases unmatched. Germline values: CDR1 LNHDA, CDR2 SQIVND (reference sequence). The CDR3 is made up of 15 amino acids. CDR3 protein: CASRTRGIMNTEAFF. The DNA for the CDR3 is TGTGCCAGTAGGACCAGGGGGATCATGAACACTGAAGCTTTCTTT.

V and J are TRBV19 and TRBJ1-1; TRBD1 is a possible D gene (5 bases). Deletions cut 5 bases from V and 6 bases from J, with 13 bases between. CDR3 size: 13 residues. Looked up from germline, CDR1 is LNHDA and CDR2 is SQIVND (reference sequence). Written as DNA, the CDR3 is TGTGCCAGTAGTTTGGGAGGGGCCGCTGAAGCTTTCTTT. It translates to CASSLGGAAEAFF.

The chain is built from TRBV9 and TRBJ2-3, with D possibly being TRBD2 (7 bases). CDR1 and CDR2 (germline): SGDLS, YYNGEE. CDR3 length: 15 amino acids. The V end was cut by 1 base, the J end by 2 bases, with 11 bases between. CDR3 loop: CASSVSGGLTDTQYF. CDR3 in DNA: TGTGCCAGCAGCGTATCGGGGGGCCTCACAGATACGCAGTATTTT.

This chain links TRBV19 with TRBJ2-3; 7 positions match TRBD2. V dropped 6 bases and J dropped 3; count of bases not matched to a gene: 3. This CDR3 is 13 amino acids long. Germline V CDR1 and CDR2: LNHDA, SQIVND (reference sequence). The CDR3 sequence: CASSTSVTDTQYF. The CDR3 coding sequence is TGTGCCAGTAGCACTAGCGTTACAGATACGCAGTATTTT. Using reference TRBV19 and TRBJ2-3 for the parts outside the CDR3, the full variable domain is DGGITQSPKYLFRKEGQNVTLSCEQNLNHDAMYWYRQDPGQGLRLIYYSQIVNDFQKGDIAEGYSVSREKKESFPLTVTSAQKNPTAFYLCASSTSVTDTQYFGPGTRLTVL.

The gene calls are TRBV13 and TRBJ1-1; tentative D call: TRBD1 (6 bases). CDR1 and CDR2 (germline): PRHDT, FYEKMQ (reference sequence). This CDR3 is built from 14 residues. The V and J ends lost 5 bases and 1 base respectively, with 11 bases between them. This CDR3 reads CASSQGHSNTEAFF. CDR3 nucleotides: TGTGCCAGCAGCCAGGGGCATTCGAACACTGAAGCTTTCTTT. Supplemented by reference TRBV13 and TRBJ1-1, the full variable domain reads AAGVIQSPRHLIKEKRETATLKCYPIPRHDTVYWYQQGPGQDPQFLISFYEKMQSDKGSIPDRFSAQQFSDYHSELNMSSLELGDSALYFCASSQGHSNTEAFFGQGTRLTVV.